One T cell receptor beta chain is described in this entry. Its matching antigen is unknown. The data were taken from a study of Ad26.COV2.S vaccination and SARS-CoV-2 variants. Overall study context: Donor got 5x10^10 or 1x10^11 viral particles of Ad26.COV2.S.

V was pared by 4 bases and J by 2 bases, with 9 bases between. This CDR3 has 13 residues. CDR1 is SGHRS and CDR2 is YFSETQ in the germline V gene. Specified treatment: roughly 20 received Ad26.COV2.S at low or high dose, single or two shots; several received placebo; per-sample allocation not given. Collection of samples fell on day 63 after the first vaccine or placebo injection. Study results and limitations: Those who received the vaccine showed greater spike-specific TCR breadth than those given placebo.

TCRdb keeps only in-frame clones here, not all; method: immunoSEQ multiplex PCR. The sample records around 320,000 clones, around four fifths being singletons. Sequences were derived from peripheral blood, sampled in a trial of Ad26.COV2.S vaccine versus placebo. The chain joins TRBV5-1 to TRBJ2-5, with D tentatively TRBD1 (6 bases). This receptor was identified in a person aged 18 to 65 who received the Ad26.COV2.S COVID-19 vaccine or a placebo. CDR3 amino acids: CASSIDRQETQYF. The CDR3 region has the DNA TGCGCCAGCAGCATTGACAGGCAAGAGACCCAGTACTTC. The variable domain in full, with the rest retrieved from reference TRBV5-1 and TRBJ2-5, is KAGVTQTPRYLIKTRGQQVTLSCSPISGHRSVSWYQQTPGQGLQFLFEYFSETQRNKGNFPGRFSGRQFSNSRSEMNVSTLELGDSALYLCASSIDRQETQYFGPGTRLLVL.